One T cell receptor beta chain is described in this entry. The data originate from a study of blood T cells in healthy people across ages. Using a J-beta primer mix together with a sample-barcoded 5' primer, a second PCR was run for roughly 7 to 12 cycles. TCRdb used MiXCR to reprocess the 5' RACE reads, holding one entry per CDR3 protein. The sample lists fewer than 2,000,000 distinct CDR3 sequences, around 36% seen once, with approximately 11% in the top ten. The clonotype was recovered from a woman aged 25-40 years in good health. The sample taken for sequencing was blood.

CDR3 bases: TGCGCCAGCAGCTCCCAATGGGGGGACTCGGATGGCTACACCTTC. It specifies CASSSQWGDSDGYTF. This chain uses TRBV5-1 with TRBJ1-2; D is perhaps TRBD1 (5 bases). V lost 3 bases and J lost 6, with 18 bases in between. In germline, CDR1 is SGHRS, CDR2 YFSETQ. There are 15 residues in the CDR3.